This entry features one TCR beta chain sequence. The antigen remains undetermined. Germline loops: CDR1 SGDLS, CDR2 YYNGEE. Trimming pared 3 bases from V and 8 bases from J, leaving 12 bases between. CDR3 length: 13 residues. Only CD45RO-negative cells positively selected for CCR7 counted as naive CD8 cells, so terminally differentiated effector memory CD45RA+ cells were excluded. Method: immunoSEQ multiplex PCR; TCRdb's copy keeps in-frame clones and lacks some. Of millions of clones in the sample, over 85% are singletons; the top ten hold about 1.1%. This sample is drawn from a study of shared clonotypes between healthy human individuals. Whole-study results and caveats: Sampling covered nothing but blood. Tissue TCR repertoires likely differ from those found in blood.

The TCR originated in a young man in good health. The J gene is TRBJ1-3, the V gene TRBV9; D possibly corresponds to TRBD1 (6 bases). The sample taken for sequencing was naive CD8+ T cells sorted from blood. The CDR3 is CASSDYREDTIYF. The CDR3 coding sequence is TGTGCCAGCAGCGACTACAGGGAGGACACCATATATTTT.